These T cell receptor beta chains were read from a single sample in a study of T-cell memory formation after mild COVID-19. From the 5' RACE reads, TCRdb called clonotypes with MiXCR, one entry per CDR3 protein. This repertoire shows roughly 370,000 distinct CDR3 sequences, around a sixth found once; its top ten account for around a fifth. Sequencing was carried out using PBMCs or a T cell subset sorted from them (not recorded which). The receptor source for this set is a man aged 18 to 35 who had mild COVID-19 (a few samples of this study predate the infection). Cell type and time point are not known. CDR3s include the opening cysteine and the closing phenylalanine or tryptophan. The D gene is left open where the match is weak. The size entry is marked missing in some rows and otherwise reads once, few, many or a size class.

few	15	.	TRBJ1-1	TRBV5-1	CASSLGRLVGSEAFF	TGCGCCAGCAGCTTGGGTAGATTGGTGGGTTCTGAAGCTTTCTTT
.	15	.	TRBJ1-6	TRBV12-3/TRBV12-4	CASSPGPGGNSPLHF	TGTGCCAGCAGTCCCGGTCCCGGGGGCAATTCACCCCTCCACTTT
medium-sized	15	TRBD2	TRBJ2-3	TRBV6-4	CASSDGLASTDTQYF	TGTGCCAGCAGTGACGGACTAGCTAGCACAGATACGCAGTATTTT
.	14	TRBD1	TRBJ1-2	TRBV6-5	CASSYSTGNYGYTF	TGTGCCAGCAGTTACTCGACAGGGAACTATGGCTACACCTTC
.	10	.	TRBJ1-5	TRBV12-3/TRBV12-4	CASKSQPQHF	TGTGCCAGCAAAAGTCAGCCCCAGCATTTT
.	14	.	TRBJ2-7	TRBV20-1	CSARGVQSSYEQYF	TGCAGTGCTCGTGGGGTCCAGAGCTCCTACGAGCAGTACTTC
.	12	.	TRBJ2-3	TRBV9	CASSMGTDTQYF	TGTGCCAGCAGCATGGGGACAGATACGCAGTATTTT
.	15	.	TRBJ1-5	TRBV2	CASRKNSDSNQPQHF	TGTGCCAGCCGAAAGAATTCAGATAGCAATCAGCCCCAGCATTTT
few	17	.	TRBJ2-5	TRBV6-5	CASRLRPGPYSGETQYF	TGTGCCAGCAGACTACGGCCGGGACCCTACTCGGGAGAGACCCAGTACTTC
few	15	.	TRBJ2-1	TRBV3-1	CASNSGGKGGNEQFF	TGTGCCAGCAACTCCGGGGGCAAGGGTGGCAATGAGCAGTTCTTC
few	12	.	TRBJ2-1	TRBV6-1	CASSEGYDEQFF	TGTGCCAGCAGTGAGGGATACGATGAGCAGTTCTTC
few	14	.	TRBJ1-1	TRBV5-4	CASSPGGRDTEAFF	TGTGCCAGCAGCCCGGGGGGTCGGGACACTGAAGCTTTCTTT
few	17	TRBD1	TRBJ1-3	TRBV5-1	CASSLGVRTGSGNTIYF	TGCGCCAGCAGCTTGGGCGTCCGGACAGGCTCTGGAAACACCATATATTTT
many	17	TRBD1	TRBJ1-3	TRBV12-3/TRBV12-4	CASSFSGTGGSGNTIYF	TGTGCCAGCAGTTTCTCCGGGACAGGGGGCTCTGGAAACACCATATATTTT
few	14	TRBD2	TRBJ2-5	TRBV7-6	CASRLAGEVETQYF	TGTGCCAGCAGGCTAGCGGGGGAGGTGGAGACCCAGTACTTC
.	13	.	TRBJ1-5	TRBV27	CASTGHSGQPQHF	TGTGCCAGCACCGGACACAGCGGGCAGCCCCAGCATTTT
.	15	TRBD1	TRBJ2-7	TRBV4-2	CASSQAGTGFYEQYF	TGTGCCAGCAGCCAAGCAGGGACAGGCTTCTACGAGCAGTACTTC
few	13	.	TRBJ1-6	TRBV11-2	CASSLGLRSPLHF	TGTGCCAGCAGCTTAGGCTTGCGCTCACCCCTCCACTTT
.	13	TRBD1	TRBJ1-2	TRBV30	CAWSARGAWGYTF	TGTGCCTGGAGTGCCAGGGGGGCCTGGGGCTACACCTTC
few	14	.	TRBJ1-1	TRBV11-2	CASSLWGDDFGAFF	TGTGCCAGCAGCTTATGGGGAGACGATTTCGGAGCTTTCTTT